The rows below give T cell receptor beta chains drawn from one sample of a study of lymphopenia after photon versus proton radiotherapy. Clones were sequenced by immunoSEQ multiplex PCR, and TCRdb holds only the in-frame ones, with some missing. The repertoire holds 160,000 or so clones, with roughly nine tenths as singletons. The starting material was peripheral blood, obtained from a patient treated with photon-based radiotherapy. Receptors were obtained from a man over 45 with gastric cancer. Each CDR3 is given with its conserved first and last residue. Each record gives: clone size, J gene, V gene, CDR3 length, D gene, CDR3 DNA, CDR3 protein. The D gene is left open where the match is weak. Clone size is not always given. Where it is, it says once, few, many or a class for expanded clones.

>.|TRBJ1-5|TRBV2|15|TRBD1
TGTGCCAGCAGGGGGGGACAGGGAGCGAATCAGCCCCAGCATTTT
CASRGGQGANQPQHF
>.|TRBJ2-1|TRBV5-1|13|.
TGCGCCAGCAGCCGAGAAGCTAGCAGTGAGCAGTTCTTC
CASSREASSEQFF
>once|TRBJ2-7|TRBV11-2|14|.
TGTGCCAGCAGCCAAACCCAGGGTTGGTACGAGCAGTACTTC
CASSQTQGWYEQYF
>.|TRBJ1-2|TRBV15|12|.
TGTGCCACCAGCAGAGATCGGGGGGGCTACACCTTC
CATSRDRGGYTF
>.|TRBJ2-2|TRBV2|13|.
TGTGCCAGCAGTGCCCTTGGCACCGGGGAGCTGTTTTTT
CASSALGTGELFF
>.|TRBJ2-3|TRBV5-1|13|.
TGCGCCAGCTGGGATACCTCCACAGATACGCAGTATTTT
CASWDTSTDTQYF
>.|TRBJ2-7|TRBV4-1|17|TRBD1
TGCGCCAGCAGCCAAGCCCTCTTCGTGACAGGGGAAAGGGAGCAGTACTTC
CASSQALFVTGEREQYF
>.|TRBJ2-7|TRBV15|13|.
TGTGCCACCAGCAGAGATCCAACCTACGAGCAGTACTTC
CATSRDPTYEQYF
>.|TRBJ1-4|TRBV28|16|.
TGTGCCAGCAGGCCAAGGTTGGTTGCAACTAATGAAAAACTGTTTTTT
CASRPRLVATNEKLFF
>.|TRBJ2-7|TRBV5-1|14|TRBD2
TGCGCCAGCAGCTTGACTAGCGGGAAAGACGAGCAGTACTTC
CASSLTSGKDEQYF
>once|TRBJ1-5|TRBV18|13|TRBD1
TGTGCCAGCTCCCAGGGGGGGGGTCAGCCCCAGCATTTT
CASSQGGGQPQHF
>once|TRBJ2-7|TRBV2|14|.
TGTGCCAGCAGTGAAGAAGGTCCACCCACCGAGCAGTACTTC
CASSEEGPPTEQYF
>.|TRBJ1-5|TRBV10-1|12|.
TGCGCCAGCAGTGACGCGAATCAGCCCCAGCATTTT
CASSDANQPQHF
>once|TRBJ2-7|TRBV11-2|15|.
TGTGCCAGCAGCTCTCTCGGGACGGTCTCCTACGAGCAGTACTTC
CASSSLGTVSYEQYF
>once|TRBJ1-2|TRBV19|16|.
TGTGCCAGTAGTACCGATGACAGGTACCCCTACTATGGCTACACCTTC
CASSTDDRYPYYGYTF
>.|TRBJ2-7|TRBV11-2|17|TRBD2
TGTGCCAGCAGCTTATATAGCGGGCGTAGCGGGATTTACGAGCAGTACTTC
CASSLYSGRSGIYEQYF
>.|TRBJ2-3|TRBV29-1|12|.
TGCAGCGTTGTGCAGAGCACAGATACGCAGTATTTT
CSVVQSTDTQYF
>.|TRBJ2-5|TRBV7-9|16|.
TGTGCCAGCAGCTTAGAGGACGGGGTCGAGCTGGAGACCCAGTACTTC
CASSLEDGVELETQYF
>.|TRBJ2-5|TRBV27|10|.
TGTGCCAGCAGGGGGGAGACCCAGTACTTC
CASRGETQYF
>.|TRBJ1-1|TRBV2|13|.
TGTGCCGGGTGCGGGACGTCAAACACTGAAGCTTTCTTT
CAGCGTSNTEAFF
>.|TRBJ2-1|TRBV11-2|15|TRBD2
TGTGCCAGCAGACTACTAGCGGGAGGGCTGAATGAGCAGTTCTTC
CASRLLAGGLNEQFF
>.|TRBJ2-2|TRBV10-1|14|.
TGCGCCAGCAGTGAGTCTGAAGGGGAAGTCGAGCTGTTTTTT
CASSESEGEVELFF
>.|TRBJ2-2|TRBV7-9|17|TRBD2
TGTGCCAGCAGCTCCCCGAGGCTAGCGGATTACACCGGGGAGCTGTTTTTT
CASSSPRLADYTGELFF
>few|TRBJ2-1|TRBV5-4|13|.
TGTGCCAGCAGTAGACTGACTTACAATGAGCAGTTCTTC
CASSRLTYNEQFF
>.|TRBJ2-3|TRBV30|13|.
TGTGCCTGGAGCCAGGAACAAGTCCTTTCGCAGTATTTT
CAWSQEQVLSQYF
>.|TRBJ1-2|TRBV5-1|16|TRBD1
TGCGCCAGCAGCTTGGGATTACGGGACAGCTTATATGGCTACACCTTC
CASSLGLRDSLYGYTF
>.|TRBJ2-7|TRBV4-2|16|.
TGTGCCAGCAGCGCATTCTCCGGGACTCAGTCCTACGAGCAGTACTTC
CASSAFSGTQSYEQYF
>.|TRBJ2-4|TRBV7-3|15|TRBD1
TGTGCCAGCAGCCCTATAGCCGGGACAGGAAACATTCAGTACTTC
CASSPIAGTGNIQYF
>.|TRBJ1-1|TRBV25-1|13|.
TGTGCAAGTGGACGTAACATGAACACTGAAGCTTTCTTT
CASGRNMNTEAFF
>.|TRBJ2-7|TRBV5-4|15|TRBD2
TGTGCCAGCAGCTTGGGGGTAGCGGGTCCCTACGAGCAGTACTTC
CASSLGVAGPYEQYF
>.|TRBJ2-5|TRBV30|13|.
TGTGCCTGGAGTGTAAGGACCCAAGAGACCCAGTACTTC
CAWSVRTQETQYF
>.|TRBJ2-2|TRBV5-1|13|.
TGCGCCAGCAGTAGGGGGAACACCGGGGAGCTGTTTTTT
CASSRGNTGELFF
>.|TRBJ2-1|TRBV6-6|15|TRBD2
TGTGCCAGCACCGCACCCGACCGGGGGGGGAATGAGCAGTTCTTC
CASTAPDRGGNEQFF
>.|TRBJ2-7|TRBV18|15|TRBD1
TGTGCCAGCTCACCCTCGACAGGGAGCTCCTACGAGCAGTACTTC
CASSPSTGSSYEQYF
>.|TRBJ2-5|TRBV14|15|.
TGTGCCAGCAGCCTTTCCTCCGGGTACCAAGAGACCCAGTACTTC
CASSLSSGYQETQYF
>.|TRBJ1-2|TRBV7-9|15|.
TGTGCCAGCACTCCGGGGAACCAAGGGAACTATGGCTACACCTTC
CASTPGNQGNYGYTF
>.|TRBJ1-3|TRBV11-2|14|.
TGTGCCAGCAGCTTTCCAGGGTCTGGAAACACCATATATTTT
CASSFPGSGNTIYF
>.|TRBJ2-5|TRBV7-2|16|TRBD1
TGTGCCAGCAGCTTATCCAGTGCAGGGGGCGGAGAGACCCAGTACTTC
CASSLSSAGGGETQYF
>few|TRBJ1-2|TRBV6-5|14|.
TGTGCCAGCAGTTACTCAGACAGAAACTATGGCTACACCTTC
CASSYSDRNYGYTF
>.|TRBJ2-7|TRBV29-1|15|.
TGCAGCGTTGAGGAGGAACACAGACCTTCCTACGAGCAGTACTTC
CSVEEEHRPSYEQYF
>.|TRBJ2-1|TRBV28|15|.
TGTGCCAGCAGTTTAGGTCAGCCCGGGGGAAATGAGCAGTTCTTC
CASSLGQPGGNEQFF
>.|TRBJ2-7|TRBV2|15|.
TGTGCCAGCATCGACAGGTATCTCACCTCGGGCGAGCAGTACTTC
CASIDRYLTSGEQYF
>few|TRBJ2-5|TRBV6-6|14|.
TGTGCCAGCAGTTACTCCGGCCTCAGGGAGACCCAGTACTTC
CASSYSGLRETQYF
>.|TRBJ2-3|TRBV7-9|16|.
TGTGCCAGCAGCTCACCACCAGGGGGGAGGACAGATACGCAGTATTTT
CASSSPPGGRTDTQYF
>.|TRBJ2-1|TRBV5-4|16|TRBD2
TGTGCCAGCAGCTTGCCCCACGGAGCGGGGCGGAATGAGCAGTTCTTC
CASSLPHGAGRNEQFF